The 29 T cell receptor beta chains given below trace back to one sample, sequenced in a study of neurological immune-mediated disorders. In TCRdb, the 5' RACE reads were re-called with MiXCR into one record per CDR3 protein. Seen here are about 71,000 distinct CDR3 sequences, roughly an eighth observed once, and the top ten hold around 4.3%. Time point given: longitudinal time-point 1 (baseline). The sample taken for sequencing was PBMCs. All receptors come from a female donor with HTLV-1-associated myelopathy (HAM/TSP).

This clonotype was seen many times. The chain couples TRBV20-1 to TRBJ2-1; 10 bases fit TRBD1. The germline gives CDR1 DFQATT, CDR2 SNEGSKA (reference sequence). The length of the CDR3 is 14 residues. CDR3 sequence (DNA): TGCAGCCCCAGCGCCGGGACAGGGGTCAATGAGCAGTTCTTC. The encoded protein is CSPSAGTGVNEQFF.

This clonotype was recorded many times. The J gene is TRBJ2-7, the V gene TRBV5-6; D uncertain. Trimming removed 4 bases from V and 2 bases from J, with 7 bases in between. CDR3 length: 12 residues. Germline V CDR1 and CDR2: SGHDT, YYEEEE. This CDR3 is CASSAETYEQYF. CDR3 DNA: TGTGCCAGCAGCGCGGAAACCTACGAGCAGTACTTC.

There are a few counts of this clonotype. The gene calls are TRBV15 and TRBJ2-3; D not certain. This CDR3 comprises 16 residues. V was trimmed by 3 bases and J by 2 bases, leaving 15 bases between them. Germline V gives CDR1 LNHNV, CDR2 YYDKDF (reference sequence). The CDR3 region has the DNA TGTGCCACCAGCAGGCCTACCGGGTCCCTCACAGATACGCAGTATTTT. Translating gives CATSRPTGSLTDTQYF.

This clonotype was seen repeatedly, ten times or more. The V call is TRBV5-1, the J call TRBJ1-1; TRBD1 matches 8 bases. The J segment lost 5 bases and the V segment lost 0 bases, leaving 15 bases of the junction unmatched. Per germline, CDR1 SGHRS and CDR2 YFSETQ. The CDR3 length is 18 residues. The DNA for the CDR3 is TGCGCCAGCAGCTTGGCATTATTCGGACAGGGCTATGGGACTGAAGCTTTCTTT. Translated: CASSLALFGQGYGTEAFF.

This clonotype was seen ten or more times. The chain is built from TRBV20-1 and TRBJ2-7, with 8 nucleotides matching TRBD2. The ends lost 4 bases at V and 3 bases at J; junction bases unmatched: 8. The CDR3 extends over 14 amino acids. CDR1 and CDR2 from the germline V gene are DFQATT and SNEGSKA (reference sequence). The CDR3 bases are TGCAGTGCTAACCCGGGGGGGGATAACTACGAGCAGTACTTC. It yields the protein CSANPGGDNYEQYF.

Comments on this clonotype: A much larger clone differs from this one at a single base, so this may be a read error. This sequence joins TRBV7-6 and TRBJ2-3; D tentatively fits TRBD1 or TRBD2 (7 bases each). The V end was cut by 5 bases, the J end by 3 bases, with 12 bases between. The CDR3 covers 14 residues. Germline CDR1 is SGHVS and CDR2 is FNYEAQ. The CDR3 sequence: CASSARGGTDTQYF. DNA of the CDR3: TGTGCCAGCAGCGCCAGGGGGGGAACAGATACGCAGTATTTT.

A word on this clonotype: One base away lies a much larger clone, so this may be a sequencing read error. V gene TRBV5-5 combines with J gene TRBJ2-2, with D unclear. The CDR3 length is 14 residues. Germline loops: CDR1 SGHKS, CDR2 YYEKEE (reference sequence). CDR3 sequence (DNA): TGTGTCAGCAGCTTCTCCCAGGTCACCGGGGAGCTGTTTTTT. This gives the protein CVSSFSQVTGELFF.

This clonotype has just one count. The junction departs from germline at one end; a sequencing error may be responsible. The chain joins TRBV5-6 to TRBJ2-7; D is unresolved. The germline gives CDR1 SGHDT, CDR2 YYEEEE. The CDR3 is made up of 14 amino acids. CDR3 sequence: CVSSRYSFFYEQYF. CDR3 DNA sequence: TGTGTCAGCAGCCGGTACTCTTTCTTCTACGAGCAGTACTTC.

This clonotype is labeled medium-sized. The chain has TRBV4-1 and TRBJ2-5; 8 nucleotides line up with TRBD1. The CDR3 sequence is 14 residues long. Trimming at V came to 1 base and at J to 4 bases, leaving 2 bases not matched to a gene. The germline gives CDR1 MGHRA, CDR2 YSYEKL. Written as DNA, the CDR3 is TGCGCCAGCAGCCAAGGACAGGGGCGAGAGACCCAGTACTTC. This translates into CASSQGQGRETQYF.

This clonotype was recorded many times. The chain uses TRBV5-1 and TRBJ2-1; D tentatively fits TRBD1 or TRBD2 (5 bases each). The V and J ends lost 1 base and 4 bases respectively, with 15 bases between them. This CDR3 comprises 16 residues. Germline lookup yields CDR1 SGHRS and CDR2 YFSETQ. CDR3 residues: CASSLSGDPTYNEQFF. In nucleotides, the CDR3 is TGCGCCAGCAGCTTGTCCGGGGACCCGACTTACAATGAGCAGTTCTTC.

The chain combines TRBV30 with TRBJ1-6; 8 bases match TRBD1. With V trimmed by 0 bases and J by 9 bases, 4 bases remained unmatched. CDR1 is GTSNPN, CDR2 SVGIG, per germline (reference sequence). The CDR3 has 14 amino acids. The CDR3 reads CAWSVLQGASPLHF. CDR3 nucleotides: TGTGCCTGGAGTGTACTTCAGGGGGCTTCACCCCTCCACTTT.

This clonotype was seen at least ten times. This clone may be a read error of a much larger clone one base away. This sequence joins TRBV12-3 or TRBV12-4 and TRBJ2-5; D is possibly TRBD2 (5 bases). V was shortened by 3 bases and J by 5 bases, with 7 bases between the two germline ends. The CDR3 loop spans 12 amino acids. The CDR3 DNA follows: TGTGCCAGCAGTTTCGGCGGGGAGACCCAGTACTTC. Translated: CASSFGGETQYF.

The chain is built from TRBV20-1 and TRBJ2-3; 7 bases fit TRBD1. CDR1 is DFQATT and CDR2 is SNEGSKA in the germline V gene (reference sequence). The J segment lost 1 base and the V segment lost 6 bases, leaving 13 bases of the junction unmatched. The CDR3 runs to 16 residues. DNA for the CDR3: TGCAGTGCCCACAAATCTCGGACAGGAGGCACAGATACGCAGTATTTT. Residues: CSAHKSRTGGTDTQYF.

This clonotype came up many times. This sequence joins TRBV7-6 and TRBJ2-1; TRBD1 might be the D (7 bases). The V end was cut by 5 bases, the J end by 12 bases, with 14 bases between. The germline CDR1 and CDR2 sequences are SGHVS and FNYEAQ. This CDR3 has 12 amino acids. CDR3 loop: CASSARQGGQFF. CDR3 in DNA: TGTGCCAGCAGCGCCCGACAGGGAGGGCAGTTCTTC.

The rearrangement uses TRBV7-2 and TRBJ2-2, with 8 nucleotides matching TRBD2. V lost 5 bases, J lost 0 bases, and 8 bases stayed unmatched. Looked up from germline, CDR1 is SGHTA and CDR2 is FQGNSA. The CDR3 extends over 17 amino acids. The CDR3, as DNA: TGTGCCAGCAGCGATTCGCGGGGGGCCTCGAACACCGGGGAGCTGTTTTTT. Its protein is CASSDSRGASNTGELFF. Full variable domain (missing parts from reference TRBV7-2 and TRBJ2-2): GAGVSQSPSNKVTEKGKDVELRCDPISGHTALYWYRQSLGQGLEFLIYFQGNSAPDKSGLPSDRFSAERTGGSVSTLTIQRTQQEDSAVYLCASSDSRGASNTGELFFGEGSRLTVL.

This clonotype was detected ten times or more. This chain connects TRBV7-9 to TRBJ2-5; 7 bases map to TRBD2. The CDR3 length is 12 residues. Germline CDR1 and CDR2: SEHNR and FQNEAQ (reference sequence). Unmatched junction bases numbered 5, after V lost 8 bases and J lost 5 bases. CDR3 residues: CASFSGGETQYF. CDR3 in DNA: TGTGCCAGCTTTTCGGGGGGTGAGACCCAGTACTTC.

At least ten counts were recorded for this clonotype. V is TRBV7-2 and J is TRBJ2-7; D is ambiguous. The CDR3 loop spans 16 amino acids. The germline V gene encodes CDR1 SGHTA and CDR2 FQGNSA. Trimming left V 5 bases short and J 1 base short, with 18 bases between. As DNA, the CDR3 is TGTGCCAGCAGCACGACCCCACCGGTGACGTCCTACGAGCAGTACTTC. It specifies CASSTTPPVTSYEQYF.

The sample holds many counts of this clonotype. The chain carries TRBV5-1 and TRBJ1-2; TRBD1 agrees at 8 bases. The J segment lost 2 bases and the V segment lost 0 bases, leaving 6 bases of the junction unmatched. Germline CDR1 is SGHRS and CDR2 is YFSETQ. The CDR3 spans 16 residues. In nucleotides, the CDR3 is TGCGCCAGCAGCTTGGGCAACCGGACAGGGAACTATGGCTACACCTTC. This translates into CASSLGNRTGNYGYTF.

V is TRBV10-2 and J is TRBJ2-3, with D possibly called TRBD1 or TRBD2 (6 bases each). The germline CDR1 and CDR2 sequences are WSHSY and SAAADI. V was clipped by 8 bases and J by 6 bases, with 18 bases between them. This CDR3 is built from 14 residues. This chain's CDR3 is CASESTGAWDTQYF. DNA for the CDR3: TGCGCCAGCGAGTCGACGGGGGCTTGGGATACGCAGTATTTT.

In the case of this clonotype: Since a much larger clone is just one base distant, this may be a read error. The chain recombines TRBV19 with TRBJ2-2; D gene unclear. Germline V lookup: CDR1 LNHDA, CDR2 SQIVND (reference sequence). This CDR3 contains 13 residues. This CDR3 is CVSSHSQTGELFF. The CDR3 coding sequence is TGTGTCAGTAGTCACAGCCAGACCGGGGAGCTGTTTTTT.

This clonotype was counted a few times. The chain combines TRBV7-2 with TRBJ2-1, with D tentatively TRBD2 (7 bases). This CDR3 is built from 12 residues. Trimming pared 4 bases from V and 15 bases from J, leaving 16 bases between. CDR1 and CDR2 (germline): SGHTA, FQGNSA. The CDR3 loop is CASSSQGGVMFF. CDR3 nucleotide sequence: TGTGCCAGCAGCTCACAGGGAGGGGTAATGTTCTTC.

The sample holds a few counts of this clonotype. This chain uses TRBV5-1 with TRBJ2-1, with D perhaps assigned TRBD1 or TRBD2 (5 bases each). In germline, CDR1 is SGHRS, CDR2 YFSETQ. With 2 bases removed from V and 8 bases from J, the gap between germline ends came to 14 bases. CDR3 length: 14 amino acids. For the CDR3, the DNA is TGCGCCAGCAGCTTAGGGGAAGTGGGGGATGAGCAGTTCTTC. Protein product: CASSLGEVGDEQFF.

This clonotype was seen ten or more times. The gene calls are TRBV12-3 or TRBV12-4 and TRBJ2-2, with D perhaps TRBD1 or TRBD2 (5 bases each). The CDR3 consists of 14 residues. V was shortened by 6 bases and J by 4 bases, with 12 bases between the two germline ends. The CDR3 region is CASRGRGPTGELFF. Here the CDR3 DNA reads TGTGCCAGCAGGGGTAGGGGACCCACCGGGGAGCTGTTTTTT.

This clonotype has just a few counts. The chain links TRBV3-1 to TRBJ2-7; 7 bases fit TRBD1. The germline V gene has CDR1 LGHDT and CDR2 YNNKEL (reference sequence). This CDR3 contains 13 residues. J gave up 6 bases and V 3 bases, and 5 bases lay outside the gene matches. CDR3 in amino acids: CASSHLTGREQYF. The CDR3 DNA reads TGTGCCAGCAGCCACTTGACAGGGCGCGAGCAGTACTTC.

There are many counts of this clonotype. The chain joins TRBV7-9 to TRBJ2-7; D is undetermined. The CDR3 is 11 residues long. Germline assignment: CDR1 SEHNR and CDR2 FQNEAQ (reference sequence). Trimming cost V 0 bases and J 6 bases, with 3 bases left between them. DNA of the CDR3: TGTGCCAGCAGCTTAGCGGGCGAGCAGTACTTC. Translated, it gives CASSLAGEQYF.

This clonotype was detected ten times or more. The gene calls are TRBV5-1 and TRBJ2-3, with 11 bases that match TRBD1. J was trimmed by 4 bases and V by 0 bases; bases with no gene match: 1. CDR3 length: 15 residues. CDR1 and CDR2 (germline): SGHRS, YFSETQ. As DNA, the CDR3 is TGCGCCAGCAGCTTGGAGGGACAGGGGGCAGATACGCAGTATTTT. Its translation is CASSLEGQGADTQYF.

The rearrangement links TRBV30 to TRBJ2-2; D not resolved. V lost 3 bases and J lost 1, with 6 bases in between. The CDR3 runs to 13 residues. The germline gives CDR1 GTSNPN, CDR2 SVGIG (reference sequence). CDR3 protein: CAWSAGNTGELFF. In nucleotides, the CDR3 is TGTGCCTGGAGCGCAGGGAACACCGGGGAGCTGTTTTTT.

This clonotype was picked up many times. The V and J genes are TRBV5-8 and TRBJ1-5; possible D gene TRBD1, 6 bases. Germline assignment: CDR1 SGHTS and CDR2 YDEGEE. This CDR3 contains 15 residues. Trimming shortened V by 5 bases and J by 4 bases, and 16 bases separated the two germline ends. In DNA form, the CDR3 reads TGTGCCAGCAGATTCCCGGGACAAGGGAATCAGCCCCAGCATTTT. Translating it yields CASRFPGQGNQPQHF. Using reference TRBV5-8 and TRBJ1-5 for the parts outside the CDR3, the full variable domain is EAGVTQSPTHLIKTRGQQATLRCSPISGHTSVYWYQQALGLGLQFLLWYDEGEERNRGNFPPRFSGRQFPNYSSELNVNALELEDSALYLCASRFPGQGNQPQHFGDGTRLSIL.

The chain couples TRBV2 to TRBJ2-5, with D unclear. Per the germline V gene, CDR1 is SNHLY and CDR2 is FYNNEI. The CDR3 loop spans 11 amino acids. Trimming removed 7 bases at V and 2 bases at J, with 5 bases between. The CDR3 nucleotides read TGTGCCAGCACGGTTCAAGAGACCCAGTACTTC. Translated, it gives CASTVQETQYF.